This T cell receptor (beta chain) was retrieved from a study of Ad26.COV2.S vaccination and SARS-CoV-2 variants. As for the study in general: The donor was enrolled in the Ad26.COV2.S arm of the COV1001 trial.

The data were produced by immunoSEQ multiplex PCR, yet TCRdb's version contains in-frame clones alone and is incomplete. This sample carries hundreds of thousands of clones, 80% to 95% of them seen once, and the ten largest clones take over 9%. Treatment of the sample: 15 to 20 received Ad26.COV2.S at low or high dose, single or two shots; 5 received placebo; per-sample allocation not given. Material that was analyzed had been drawn on day 63 after the first vaccine or placebo injection. The V end lost 2 bases, the J end lost 0 bases, and 11 bases lay between the germline ends. The CDR3 contains 15 residues. The germline CDR1 and CDR2 sequences are SNHLY and FYNNEI.

V and J are TRBV2 and TRBJ2-7; D may match TRBD1 or TRBD2 (5 bases each). This sequence was found in a person aged 18-65 years who received the Ad26.COV2.S COVID-19 vaccine or a placebo. Sequencing used peripheral blood, obtained in a trial of Ad26.COV2.S vaccine versus placebo. CDR3 coding DNA: TGTGCCAGCAGTGAATGGGACGTGCGCTCCTACGAGCAGTACTTC. Amino acid sequence: CASSEWDVRSYEQYF.